This T cell receptor beta chain was sequenced for a study of molecular identifiers for immune sequencing clone quantification. Via MiXCR, TCRdb re-called the PCR reads, giving one row per CDR3 protein. The sample has more than 450,000 distinct CDR3 sequences; less than 30% are singletons. Trimming pared 6 bases from V and 5 bases from J, leaving 22 bases between. The CDR3 contains 16 residues. Per the germline V gene, CDR1 is MNHEY and CDR2 is SVGAGI. For naive CD8 T cells, sorting used the CD8+CD4-CCR7+CD45RA+ phenotype. The V call is TRBV6-5, the J call TRBJ2-5, with a tentative D call TRBD1 (5 bases). This clonotype was obtained from a human donor in good health. Some libraries in this study had Jurkat cell RNA spiked in. Sample: naive CD8+ T cells from blood, with Jurkat cell RNA spiked in. Subset in this sample: FACS-sorted CD8+CD4-CCR7+CD45RA+ naive T cells. DNA for the CDR3: TGTGCCAGCAGACCTACAGACAGTAGGGGCGCTGAGACCCAGTACTTC. Its protein product is CASRPTDSRGAETQYF.